The 24 T cell receptor beta chains listed next were all sequenced from one sample in a study of blood T cell repertoires in COVID-19. The method was immunoSEQ multiplex PCR; TCRdb's version includes in-frame clones alone and lacks a portion of them. The sample lists tens of thousands of clones, roughly 90% seen once, with less than 50% in the top ten. The sample was peripheral blood. The receptor source for this set is a man aged 55-75 years with active or convalescent COVID-19.

This chain uses TRBV7-9 with TRBJ1-2; 11 bases agree with TRBD1. This CDR3 contains 14 residues. Looked up from germline, CDR1 is SEHNR and CDR2 is FQNEAQ (reference sequence). J was trimmed by 8 bases and V by 4 bases; bases with no gene match: 6. CDR3 coding DNA: TGTGCCAGCAGCTACGGACAGGGGGCTCGGGGCTACACCTTC. This encodes CASSYGQGARGYTF.

This rearrangement joins TRBV6-6 to TRBJ1-1; D is uncertain. The V end was cut by 9 bases, the J end by 3 bases, with 20 bases between. This CDR3 is 15 amino acids long. Germline CDR1 reads MNHNY; CDR2 reads SVGAGI (reference sequence). The CDR3 DNA reads TGTGCCAGTGTCCCCCGGGGAATTGTACACACTGAAGCTTTCTTT. As protein: CASVPRGIVHTEAFF.

The chain couples TRBV6-2 or TRBV6-3 to TRBJ2-7; weak D call: TRBD2 (7 bases). Germline V CDR1 and CDR2: MNHEY, SVGEGT. This CDR3 has 17 amino acids. V was trimmed by 6 bases and J by 2 bases, leaving 23 bases between them. The CDR3 loop reads CASSSRGGGLGTYEQYF. Here the CDR3 DNA reads TGTGCCAGCAGCTCACGAGGGGGAGGACTAGGAACCTACGAGCAGTACTTC.

The chain recombines TRBV7-9 with TRBJ1-5; 7 bases map to TRBD1. J lost 5 bases, V lost 6 bases, and 4 bases had no gene match. The germline gives CDR1 SEHNR, CDR2 FQNEAQ (reference sequence). The CDR3 length is 13 residues. CDR3 protein: CASSNRGHQPQHF. In DNA, the CDR3 is TGTGCCAGCAGTAACAGGGGACATCAGCCCCAGCATTTT.

The chain joins TRBV27 to TRBJ1-5; possible D gene TRBD1, 5 bases. Trimming removed 6 bases from V and 3 bases from J, with 9 bases in between. The germline gives CDR1 MNHEY, CDR2 SMNVEV (reference sequence). This CDR3 is built from 13 residues. Here the CDR3 reads CASSRQFNQPQHF. The DNA of the CDR3 is TGTGCCAGCAGCCGACAGTTCAATCAGCCCCAGCATTTT.

The genes are TRBV29-1 and TRBJ1-2; D is unclear. This CDR3 is 10 amino acids long. The germline V gene has CDR1 SQVTM and CDR2 ANQGSEA. With 6 bases removed from V and 6 bases from J, the gap between germline ends came to 8 bases. The CDR3 sequence: CSVRHDGYTF. The CDR3, as DNA: TGCAGCGTCCGACATGATGGCTACACCTTC.

This clone is a singleton in its sample. The chain joins TRBV28 to TRBJ1-5, with D possibly being TRBD1 (5 bases). Germline V CDR1 and CDR2: MDHEN, SYDVKM. The V and J ends lost 5 bases and 4 bases respectively, with 18 bases between them. The CDR3 totals 16 residues. The chain's CDR3 is CASSPPRVSRNQPQHF. CDR3 in DNA: TGTGCCAGCAGTCCCCCCAGGGTGTCCCGTAATCAGCCCCAGCATTTT.

The chain carries TRBV19 and TRBJ2-6; 8 bases line up with TRBD2. The J segment lost 1 base and the V segment lost 3 bases, leaving 11 bases of the junction unmatched. The CDR3 extends over 19 amino acids. The germline V gene has CDR1 LNHDA and CDR2 SQIVND (reference sequence). The CDR3 sequence is CASSMISGRASSGANVLTF. The CDR3 DNA is TGTGCCAGTAGTATGATAAGCGGGAGAGCCTCATCTGGGGCCAACGTCCTGACTTTC.

This chain links TRBV25-1 with TRBJ1-2, with 7 bases lining up with TRBD1. The CDR3 spans 12 residues. Germline V CDR1 and CDR2: MGHDK, SYGVNS. After removal of 9 bases from V and 6 bases from J, the junction contained 7 bases not matched to a gene. The CDR3 DNA reads as TGTGCCAGAGGGAAGACAGGGAATGGCTACACCTTC. The encoded protein is CARGKTGNGYTF.

This chain connects TRBV7-3 to TRBJ2-3; 8 bases are shared with TRBD2. Germline CDR1 reads SGHTA; CDR2 reads FQGTGA. Losses at the gene ends were 1 base for V and 6 bases for J; bases not matched to a gene: 6. The CDR3 is 15 amino acids. CDR3 residues: CASSLMAGGQDTQYF. DNA of the CDR3: TGTGCCAGCAGCTTAATGGCGGGGGGCCAGGATACGCAGTATTTT.

This chain uses TRBV10-3 with TRBJ1-2; TRBD1 might be the D (6 bases). The CDR3 has 12 amino acids. Trimming shortened V by 4 bases and J by 8 bases, and 11 bases separated the two germline ends. Germline lookup yields CDR1 ENHRY and CDR2 SYGVKD. Here the CDR3 reads CAISVTGKGYTF. Written as DNA, the CDR3 is TGTGCCATCAGTGTTACAGGGAAAGGCTACACCTTC.

CDR3 sequence (DNA): TGTGCCAGCAGGAGGCCAGGGGTAGGAAATCAGCCCCAGCATTTT. It translates to CASRRPGVGNQPQHF. V usage is TRBV28 and J usage is TRBJ1-5; the D gene is possibly TRBD1 (6 bases). V gave up 6 bases and J gave up 4 bases, with 16 bases separating them. Germline CDR1 MDHEN, CDR2 SYDVKM. This CDR3 comprises 15 residues.

V is TRBV7-9 and J is TRBJ1-1; a possible D gene is TRBD1 (5 bases). Trimming took 2 bases from V and 4 from J, leaving 8 bases between them. Germline assignment: CDR1 SEHNR and CDR2 FQNEAQ (reference sequence). The CDR3 totals 13 residues. The CDR3 region has the DNA TGTGCCAGCAGCTTACAGGGAGGCACTGAAGCTTTCTTT. It codes for CASSLQGGTEAFF. Filled out from reference TRBV7-9 and TRBJ1-1, the complete variable domain reads DTGVSQNPRHKITKRGQNVTFRCDPISEHNRLYWYRQTLGQGPEFLTYFQNEAQLEKSRLLSDRFSAERPKGSFSTLEIQRTEQGDSAMYLCASSLQGGTEAFFGQGTRLTVV.

The chain recombines TRBV6-5 with TRBJ1-2, with D possibly matching TRBD1 (5 bases). CDR1 MNHEY and CDR2 SVGAGI come from the germline V gene. Trimming took 0 bases from V and 8 from J, leaving 19 bases between them. This CDR3 has 16 residues. The CDR3 DNA is TGTGCCAGCAGTTACTCGACCGGGGGGGTATACGGAGGCTACACCTTC. Its translation: CASSYSTGGVYGGYTF.

The chain recombines TRBV15 with TRBJ1-1; D is possibly TRBD1 (6 bases). This CDR3 spans 15 amino acids. Trimming shortened V by 2 bases and J by 4 bases, and 14 bases separated the two germline ends. From germline, CDR1 is LNHNV and CDR2 YYDKDF (reference sequence). The CDR3 is CATSRQGMRSTEAFF. The CDR3 DNA reads as TGTGCCACCAGCAGACAGGGGATGAGAAGCACTGAAGCTTTCTTT.

The chain is built from TRBV29-1 and TRBJ1-4; D may be TRBD1 (6 bases). This CDR3 spans 15 amino acids. The germline V gene encodes CDR1 SQVTM and CDR2 ANQGSEA. V was pared by 6 bases and J by 1 base, with 15 bases between. Here the CDR3 DNA reads TGCAGCGTCCAAAAATCGACAGGAACTAATGAAAAACTGTTTTTT. This gives the protein CSVQKSTGTNEKLFF.

The rearrangement uses TRBV27 and TRBJ1-5, with D possibly TRBD1 on 5 matching bases. Per germline, CDR1 MNHEY and CDR2 SMNVEV (reference sequence). Trimming removed 5 bases at V and 11 bases at J, with 25 bases between. This CDR3 has 16 amino acids. The CDR3 DNA reads TGTGCCAGCAGTGCGAACGGGGACTACGGGGGATGGTCCCAGCATTTT. Translated, it gives CASSANGDYGGWSQHF.

The CDR3 here is CAISESTGAAGELFF. The CDR3 coding sequence is TGTGCCATCAGTGAGTCAACAGGGGCGGCGGGTGAACTGTTTTTT. The chain links TRBV10-3 to TRBJ1-4; TRBD1 agrees at 7 bases. The V gene end was trimmed by 0 bases and the J gene end by 12 bases; junction bases not matched to a gene: 10. This CDR3 has 15 amino acids. The germline gives CDR1 ENHRY, CDR2 SYGVKD.

The V gene is TRBV11-1, the J gene TRBJ1-2; D uncertain. Deletions cut 5 bases from V and 8 bases from J, with 6 bases between. The CDR3 runs 10 residues. Germline lookup yields CDR1 SGHAT and CDR2 FQDESV (reference sequence). As DNA, the CDR3 is TGTGCCAGCAGCCCACACGGCTACACCTTC. It yields the protein CASSPHGYTF.

The chain uses TRBV27 and TRBJ2-3; perhaps TRBD2 as D (7 bases). V dropped 2 bases and J dropped 5 bases, with 11 bases sitting between them. Germline V lookup: CDR1 MNHEY, CDR2 SMNVEV (reference sequence). This CDR3 contains 14 residues. DNA for the CDR3: TGTGCCAGCAGTTTAATAGGGGGGGAAGATACGCAGTATTTT. It yields the protein CASSLIGGEDTQYF.

This sequence joins TRBV18 and TRBJ1-1, with 10 positions matching TRBD1. The CDR3 is 14 residues long. Per the germline V gene, CDR1 is KGHSH and CDR2 is LQKENI. J gave up 5 bases and V 4 bases, and 4 bases lay outside the gene matches. CDR3 bases: TGTGCCAGCTCACAGGACAGGGGGGTGACTGAAGCTTTCTTT. This codes for CASSQDRGVTEAFF. The full variable domain, its missing parts supplied by reference TRBV18 and TRBJ1-1, is NAGVMQNPRHLVRRRGQEARLRCSPMKGHSHVYWYRQLPEEGLKFMVYLQKENIIDESGMPKERFSAEFPKEGPSILRIQQVVRGDSAAYFCASSQDRGVTEAFFGQGTRLTVV.

V usage is TRBV7-9 and J usage is TRBJ1-1; 7 bases line up with TRBD1. CDR3 size: 14 residues. CDR1 and CDR2 from the germline V gene are SEHNR and FQNEAQ (reference sequence). J gave up 2 bases and V 6 bases, and 6 bases lay outside the gene matches. The DNA of the CDR3 is TGTGCCAGCAGTTTTGACAGGGCCAACACTGAAGCTTTCTTT. Its protein is CASSFDRANTEAFF.

The chain carries TRBV11-2 and TRBJ2-6; TRBD2 matches 10 bases. The V and J ends lost 4 bases and 2 bases, in that order; junction bases with no gene match: 5. Germline values: CDR1 SGHAT, CDR2 FQNNGV. The CDR3 is 17 residues long. The CDR3, as DNA: TGTGCCAGCAGCTCACTAGCGGGATTTGCTGGGGCCAACGTCCTGACTTTC. Translated: CASSSLAGFAGANVLTF.

The J gene is TRBJ2-7, the V gene TRBV6-1; 7 bases match TRBD2. Looked up from germline, CDR1 is MNHNS and CDR2 is SASEGT. Trimming at V came to 2 bases and at J to 4 bases, leaving 2 bases not matched to a gene. The CDR3 covers 13 residues. This CDR3 reads CASSENGGYEQYF. The CDR3 DNA sequence: TGTGCCAGCAGTGAAAACGGGGGGTACGAGCAGTACTTC.